Shown below are 25 T cell receptor beta chains from a single sample sequenced in a study of early T cells in non-severe SARS-CoV-2 infection. TCRdb analysed the 5' RACE reads with MiXCR anew, one entry per CDR3 protein. The data hold tens of thousands of distinct CDR3 sequences, with around 4.2% observed a single time. The sample comprised whole blood. These receptors came from an adult who was a healthcare worker with PCR-confirmed SARS-CoV-2 infection or an uninfected control (not recorded which).

This clonotype was observed at least ten times. V usage is TRBV5-4 and J usage is TRBJ2-7; weak D call: TRBD1 (6 bases). The CDR3 is made up of 14 amino acids. Trimming removed 0 bases from V and 3 bases from J, with 10 bases in between. The V gene's germline CDR1 is SGHNT and CDR2 YYREEE (reference sequence). The CDR3 nucleotides are TGTGCCAGCAGCTTGGGGACAGACGGCTACGAGCAGTACTTC. It encodes CASSLGTDGYEQYF.

Judged by abundance, this clonotype is medium-sized. The CDR3 region has the DNA TGTGCCAGCAGCTCCCAGGCAGGATACAATGAGCAGTTCTTC. Translation gives CASSSQAGYNEQFF. The chain uses TRBV7-2 and TRBJ2-1, with D hard to call. V was pared by 4 bases and J by 4 bases, with 11 bases between. Germline values: CDR1 SGHTA, CDR2 FQGNSA. This CDR3 has 14 residues.

By frequency in the sample, this clonotype is medium-sized. The CDR3 region is CASSVRGTEYNEQFF. For the CDR3, the DNA is TGTGCCAGCAGCGTCCGGGGGACCGAATACAATGAGCAGTTCTTC. This chain connects TRBV7-3 to TRBJ2-1; TRBD2 might be the D (6 bases). Trimming took off 5 bases at V and 4 bases at J, with 15 bases between the two ends. Germline CDR1 is SGHTA and CDR2 is FQGTGA. The CDR3 is 15 amino acids.

By share of the sample, this clonotype is medium-sized. V is TRBV6-8 and J is TRBJ2-1; 8 bases line up with TRBD1. CDR1 is MNHGY, CDR2 SAAAGT, per germline. Losses at the gene ends were 10 bases for V and 0 bases for J; bases not matched to a gene: 8. CDR3 size: 15 residues. The CDR3 DNA reads as TGTGCCACCTTTACGGACAGGGCCTCCTACAATGAGCAGTTCTTC. Amino acid sequence: CATFTDRASYNEQFF.

The chain is built from TRBV28 and TRBJ2-7; weak D call: TRBD1 (6 bases). The CDR3 is 12 amino acids. V was clipped by 6 bases and J by 5 bases, with 11 bases between them. From germline, CDR1 is MDHEN and CDR2 SYDVKM. The CDR3 region has the DNA TGTGCCAGCAGCCAGAGGGGGAACGAGCAGTACTTC. Protein: CASSQRGNEQYF.

This clonotype is medium-sized. The chain couples TRBV6-2 or TRBV6-3 to TRBJ1-2, with 9 bases fitting TRBD1. The CDR3 runs to 15 residues. Unmatched junction bases numbered 9, after V lost 4 bases and J lost 6 bases. Germline CDR1 MNHEY, CDR2 SVGEGT. CDR3 sequence: CASSSATGGINGYTF. The CDR3 nucleotides read TGTGCCAGCAGTTCAGCCACAGGGGGCATCAATGGCTACACCTTC.

This clonotype has a count of ten or more. The chain links TRBV7-2 to TRBJ2-7; possible D gene TRBD1, 6 bases. This CDR3 contains 15 residues. Trimming stripped 5 bases from V and 5 bases from J, with 19 bases between. Germline values: CDR1 SGHTA, CDR2 FQGNSA. The CDR3 here is CASSVGQSRGHEQYF. The CDR3 DNA sequence: TGTGCCAGCAGCGTAGGACAGAGCCGGGGCCACGAGCAGTACTTC. Variable domain in full (rest from reference TRBV7-2 and TRBJ2-7): GAGVSQSPSNKVTEKGKDVELRCDPISGHTALYWYRQSLGQGLEFLIYFQGNSAPDKSGLPSDRFSAERTGGSVSTLTIQRTQQEDSAVYLCASSVGQSRGHEQYFGPGTRLTVT.

This clonotype was detected many times. The chain has TRBV20-1 and TRBJ2-7, with D uncertain. V gave up 4 bases and J gave up 0 bases, with 7 bases separating them. This CDR3 has 12 residues. Germline CDR1 and CDR2: DFQATT and SNEGSKA (reference sequence). Here the CDR3 DNA reads TGCAGTGCTAATCCCAGCTCCTACGAGCAGTACTTC. It codes for CSANPSSYEQYF.

DNA of the CDR3: TGTGCCAGCAGCCCCCCGGTGGTGGGCGCAGATACGCAGTATTTT. Translated, it gives CASSPPVVGADTQYF. The J gene is TRBJ2-3, the V gene TRBV7-9; D gene ambiguous. The CDR3 has 15 residues. Germline V gene data show CDR1 as SEHNR and CDR2 as FQNEAQ (reference sequence). The germline V and J ends were trimmed by 5 bases and 4 bases, with 16 bases remaining between them.

This clonotype was counted at least ten times. The CDR3 sequence is CASKRIGGEETQYF. CDR3 bases: TGTGCCAGCAAACGTATAGGGGGGGAAGAGACCCAGTACTTC. The rearrangement joins TRBV27 to TRBJ2-5, with D possibly being TRBD2 (7 bases). This CDR3 contains 14 residues. CDR1 and CDR2 from the germline V gene are MNHEY and SMNVEV (reference sequence). V was shortened by 7 bases and J by 3 bases, with 15 bases between the two germline ends.

This clonotype has a count of ten or more. V usage is TRBV29-1 and J usage is TRBJ2-7; TRBD1 matches at 8 bases. Trimming at V came to 5 bases and at J to 2 bases, leaving 5 bases not matched to a gene. CDR3 length equals 13 residues. The germline CDR1 and CDR2 sequences are SQVTM and ANQGSEA. The CDR3 loop reads CSVSTGVTYEQYF. The CDR3 coding sequence is TGCAGCGTTTCGACAGGGGTGACCTACGAGCAGTACTTC.

In its sample, this clonotype was seen a few times. CDR3: CASSLASGDTDTQYF. Here the CDR3 DNA reads TGTGCCAGCAGCTTGGCTAGCGGGGATACAGATACGCAGTATTTT. The V call is TRBV7-2, the J call TRBJ2-3; 9 bases line up with TRBD2. With V trimmed by 3 bases and J by 3 bases, 4 bases remained unmatched. The CDR3 totals 15 residues. The germline V gene has CDR1 SGHTA and CDR2 FQGNSA.

The CDR3 sequence is CASSLAGADTQYF. CDR3 sequence (DNA): TGTGCCAGCAGCTTAGCGGGCGCAGATACGCAGTATTTT. The V gene is TRBV7-8, the J gene TRBJ2-3; D is uncertain. Looked up from germline, CDR1 is SGHVS and CDR2 is FQNEAQ. The ends were cut back, 0 bases at V and 4 bases at J, with 5 bases in the middle. The CDR3 consists of 13 residues.

This clonotype has at least ten counts. The rearrangement links TRBV7-2 to TRBJ2-7; D is undetermined. The V end lost 9 bases, the J end lost 6 bases, and 12 bases lay between the germline ends. The CDR3 sequence is 11 residues long. Germline assignment: CDR1 SGHTA and CDR2 FQGNSA. CDR3 protein: CASVTSSEQYF. The CDR3 region has the DNA TGTGCCAGTGTTACTTCCAGCGAGCAGTACTTC.

This clonotype appeared many times. This chain's CDR3 is CASSLSGPPSYEQYF. CDR3 nucleotide sequence: TGTGCCAGCAGTTTATCAGGACCCCCATCCTACGAGCAGTACTTC. The chain employs TRBV28 and TRBJ2-7; no firm D call. CDR3 length equals 15 residues. The germline V gene encodes CDR1 MDHEN and CDR2 SYDVKM. V was trimmed by 1 base and J by 1 base, leaving 11 bases between them.

This chain links TRBV6-2 or TRBV6-3 with TRBJ1-5; tentatively, D is TRBD1 (5 bases). V lost 6 bases and J 0 bases, leaving 9 bases between the germline ends. The germline gives CDR1 MNHEY, CDR2 SVGEGT. The CDR3 runs 14 residues. The CDR3 DNA reads TGTGCCAGCAGCCGCGGGGGTAGCAATCAGCCCCAGCATTTT. As protein: CASSRGGSNQPQHF.

In its sample, this clonotype was seen a few times. The CDR3 loop reads CASSVYRTNTGELFF. CDR3 coding DNA: TGTGCCAGCAGCGTGTACCGAACGAACACCGGGGAGCTGTTTTTT. This chain joins TRBV5-6 and TRBJ2-2; no clear D gene. The V end was cut by 4 bases, the J end by 0 bases, with 10 bases between. The CDR3 length is 15 residues. The germline V gene has CDR1 SGHDT and CDR2 YYEEEE. Full variable domain (missing parts from reference TRBV5-6 and TRBJ2-2): DAGVTQSPTHLIKTRGQQVTLRCSPKSGHDTVSWYQQALGQGPQFIFQYYEEEERQRGNFPDRFSGHQFPNYSSELNVNALLLGDSALYLCASSVYRTNTGELFFGEGSRLTVL.

This clonotype rates as medium-sized (0.01 to 0.1%). The chain couples TRBV12-3 or TRBV12-4 to TRBJ1-5; D possibly corresponds to TRBD1 (5 bases). The CDR3 sequence is 13 residues long. Deletions cut 6 bases from V and 6 bases from J, with 12 bases between. The chain's CDR3 is CASSGGEGQPQHF. For the CDR3, the DNA is TGTGCCAGCAGCGGGGGGGAAGGTCAGCCCCAGCATTTT.

This clonotype came up many times. The gene calls are TRBV20-1 and TRBJ2-2; no reliable D call. Germline loops: CDR1 DFQATT, CDR2 SNEGSKA (reference sequence). V dropped 0 bases and J dropped 3 bases, with 8 bases sitting between them. CDR3 length equals 14 residues. CDR3 coding DNA: TGCAGTGCTAGAGATATACAGTACACCGGGGAGCTGTTTTTT. Protein: CSARDIQYTGELFF.

This sequence joins TRBV11-3 and TRBJ2-1, with TRBD1 identical over 7 bases. With V trimmed by 0 bases and J by 8 bases, 10 bases remained unmatched. The CDR3 covers 16 residues. Per the germline V gene, CDR1 is SGHNT and CDR2 is YENEEA. The CDR3: CASSLEPEKGQDEQFF. The CDR3 nucleotides are TGTGCCAGCAGCTTAGAGCCGGAGAAAGGACAGGATGAGCAGTTCTTC.

This clonotype was detected a few times. The gene calls are TRBV12-3 or TRBV12-4 and TRBJ1-6, with unresolved D. V lost 4 bases and J 9 bases, leaving 13 bases between the germline ends. The CDR3 runs to 14 residues. The DNA of the CDR3 is TGTGCCAGCAGTTGGGAGGGTGGTAGTTCACCCCTCCACTTT. It is translated as CASSWEGGSSPLHF.

With regard to this clonotype: One base away lies a much larger clone, so this may be a sequencing read error. The genes are TRBV19 and TRBJ2-2; D is uncertain. The CDR3 totals 14 residues. In germline, CDR1 is LNHDA, CDR2 SQIVND (reference sequence). This CDR3 is CASSLQQNTRELFF. The CDR3 nucleotides are TGTGCCAGTAGTCTACAGCAGAACACCCGGGAGCTGTTTTTT.

At least ten counts were recorded for this clonotype. The J gene is TRBJ1-1, the V gene TRBV6-1; D is unclear. CDR3 length equals 15 residues. Germline CDR1 reads MNHNS; CDR2 reads SASEGT. V was cut by 1 base and J by 4 bases, with 13 bases left in between. This CDR3 is CASSEGSPLVTEAFF. CDR3 coding DNA: TGTGCCAGCAGTGAAGGGTCCCCGCTCGTCACTGAAGCTTTCTTT.

DNA for the CDR3: TGCAGTGGATGGGACCCAAGCTCCTACGAGCAGTACTTC. Residues: CSGWDPSSYEQYF. The V call is TRBV20-1, the J call TRBJ2-7, with D perhaps being TRBD1 or TRBD2 (5 bases each). Trimming took off 7 bases at V and 0 bases at J, with 13 bases between the two ends. The CDR3 consists of 13 residues. Germline CDR1 is DFQATT and CDR2 is SNEGSKA (reference sequence).

This clonotype was seen many times. The chain couples TRBV6-6 to TRBJ2-1; the D gene is possibly TRBD2 (5 bases). Trimming removed 6 bases from V and 5 bases from J, with 23 bases in between. The germline V gene has CDR1 MNHNY and CDR2 SVGAGI (reference sequence). The CDR3 covers 17 residues. The CDR3 protein is CASRVTDGLGRDNEQFF. Written as DNA, the CDR3 is TGTGCCAGCAGAGTTACAGACGGACTCGGACGGGACAATGAGCAGTTCTTC.